These T cell receptor beta chains were read from a single sample in a study of cytomegalovirus exposure and HLA in healthy donors. The data were produced by immunoSEQ multiplex PCR, yet TCRdb's version contains in-frame clones alone and is incomplete. This repertoire shows about 130,000 clones, roughly four fifths found once; its top ten account for roughly 1.2%. Sequencing was done on a sample of PBMCs. The receptors originated from a girl aged 2 to 10 in good health and CMV-seronegative. CDR3s include the opening cysteine and the closing phenylalanine or tryptophan. Each record gives: V gene, J gene, CDR3 protein.

>TRBV28|TRBJ2-5
CASKLGGRVAETQYF
>TRBV6-5|TRBJ1-6
CASSYSRGPAPLHF
>TRBV28|TRBJ2-5
CASRSRDTLLQETQYF
>TRBV4-2|TRBJ2-5
CASSQDPSGGPQETQYF
>TRBV28|TRBJ2-7
CASSLKRPKRDAYEQYF
>TRBV15|TRBJ2-1
CATSSGGDPQSDEQFF
>TRBV15|NA
CATSRDPWFSYEQYF
>TRBV9|TRBJ2-5
CASSPPDRAETQYF
>TRBV4-2|TRBJ2-5
CASSRASGRDYRETQYF
>TRBV19|TRBJ1-2
CASRLTANYGYTF
>TRBV6-1|TRBJ2-7
CASSEGGGGQTGQYF
>TRBV5-1|TRBJ1-2
CASSLRDRQGGGYTF
>TRBV6-5|TRBJ1-2
CASSYSGRGYTF